Sequencing of this TCR beta chain was carried out in a study of blood T cell repertoires in COVID-19. Study-wide context: T cells, B-cell-depleted T cells, or PBMCs provided the cDNA or gDNA that served as material.

The CDR3 is 14 amino acids. Germline values: CDR1 MNHEY, CDR2 SVGAGI. Trimming at V came to 6 bases and at J to 10 bases, leaving 8 bases not matched to a gene. Authors' methods: Nucleated cell number was recorded as an estimate derived from reference gene primer amplification. The protocol was immunoSEQ multiplex PCR, while the TCRdb copy is restricted to in-frame clones and leaves out a portion. That table is the source of V, J and clone size, and D and trimming were worked out from the DNA. The sample contains 390,000 or so clones, more than 70% of which appear only once. Seattle's cohort entered during active infection and was followed longitudinally.

This clonotype originated in a woman aged 25 to 39 with COVID-19, enrolled during active disease. J is TRBJ2-1 and V is TRBV6-5; 11 bases fit TRBD2. Sequenced material: peripheral blood. The chain's CDR3 is CASRVAGGPGEQFF. The CDR3 coding sequence is TGTGCCAGCAGGGTAGCGGGAGGGCCTGGGGAGCAGTTCTTC.